This T cell receptor (beta chain) emerged from a study of beta chain features in type 1 diabetes. Study results and limitations: Type 1 diabetes patients showed a moderate but significant shortening of TCRB CDR3s in all four CD4+ subsets.

As concerns this clone: Its antigen is as yet unknown.

Since all of the isolated RNA was reverse transcribed, expressed TCRB transcripts were what got sequenced. Measured with immunoSEQ multiplex PCR; TCRdb has only the in-frame clones, and not every one. The table includes over 600,000 clones, over 10% detected once. The sequenced sample was naive CD4+ T cells from blood. The clonotype was recovered from a young man with type 1 diabetes.

CDR3: CASSPMTVDGYTF. CDR3 nucleotides: TGTGCCAGCTCACCGATGACGGTCGATGGCTACACCTTC. V is TRBV18 and J is TRBJ1-2; the D is unclear. The CDR3 is 13 amino acids. Trimming shortened V by 3 bases and J by 6 bases, and 11 bases separated the two germline ends. The V gene's germline CDR1 is KGHSH and CDR2 LQKENI.